A single sample gave rise to the 32 T cell receptor beta chains below, sequenced in a study of T cells in Graves' hyperthyroidism and ophthalmopathy. Template material for amplifying TCR beta CDR3 regions consisted of RNA transcripts. RT-PCR in the first round (using the HTBI primer set) targeted the TCR CDR3. TCRdb ran MiXCR on the multiplex PCR reads and lists one entry per CDR3 protein. Seen here are 640,000 or so distinct CDR3 sequences, 12% to 15% observed once, and the top ten hold roughly 7%. The sequencing sample was made of blood. These receptors originate from a woman younger than 30 with Graves' ophthalmopathy.

The CDR3 region is CASSWKGATYEQYF. In DNA, the CDR3 is TGTGCCAGCAGCTGGAAGGGGGCGACCTACGAGCAGTACTTC. The gene calls are TRBV5-4 and TRBJ2-7; TRBD1 agrees at 7 bases. The CDR3 has 14 amino acids. Germline V gene lookup returns CDR1 SGHNT and CDR2 YYREEE (reference sequence). J lost 2 bases, V lost 3 bases, and 5 bases had no gene match. Supplemented by reference TRBV5-4 and TRBJ2-7, the full variable domain reads ETGVTQSPTHLIKTRGQQVTLRCSSQSGHNTVSWYQQALGQGPQFIFQYYREEENGRGNFPPRFSGLQFPNYSSELNVNALELDDSALYLCASSWKGATYEQYFGPGTRLTVT.

This clonotype was recorded a few times. The chain recombines TRBV6-5 with TRBJ2-7; no definite D call. This CDR3 region has 15 residues. Germline V CDR1 and CDR2: MNHEY, SVGAGI. The V gene lost 0 bases and the J gene lost 2 bases, with 11 bases spanning the gap. The DNA of the CDR3 is TGTGCCAGCAGTTACTCGAATTCCCTTGCCTACGAGCAGTACTTC. It is translated as CASSYSNSLAYEQYF.

This chain connects TRBV5-1 to TRBJ2-2, with TRBD2 matching over 11 bases. V trimming: 4 bases; J trimming: 7 bases; junction bases outside the gene matches: 6. CDR3 size: 15 residues. Germline lookup yields CDR1 SGHRS and CDR2 YFSETQ. In DNA, the CDR3 is TGCGCCAGCAGCCTACTAGCGGGAGAGGGCGGGGAGCTGTTTTTT. Protein sequence: CASSLLAGEGGELFF. Using reference TRBV5-1 and TRBJ2-2 for the parts outside the CDR3, the full variable domain is KAGVTQTPRYLIKTRGQQVTLSCSPISGHRSVSWYQQTPGQGLQFLFEYFSETQRNKGNFPGRFSGRQFSNSRSEMNVSTLELGDSALYLCASSLLAGEGGELFFGEGSRLTVL.

A few counts support this clonotype. V gene TRBV9 combines with J gene TRBJ2-1, with D unclear. This CDR3 contains 15 residues. Germline CDR1 SGDLS, CDR2 YYNGEE. V lost 0 bases and J 5 bases, leaving 12 bases between the germline ends. CDR3 nucleotide sequence: TGTGCCAGCAGCGTAGGGTCAGGACCTAACAATGAGCAGTTCTTC. It specifies CASSVGSGPNNEQFF.

The chain employs TRBV28 and TRBJ2-1, with D tentatively TRBD2 (6 bases). V was pared by 7 bases and J by 9 bases, with 22 bases between. This CDR3 is 15 amino acids long. Germline assignment: CDR1 MDHEN and CDR2 SYDVKM. This chain's CDR3 is CASTLGSMTSSEQFF. The DNA of the CDR3 is TGTGCCAGCACCCTCGGGAGTATGACAAGCAGTGAGCAGTTCTTC.

This rearrangement joins TRBV2 to TRBJ2-7; TRBD2 matches at 14 bases. V dropped 7 bases and J dropped 7; count of bases not matched to a gene: 9. The CDR3 is 15 residues long. CDR1 and CDR2 (germline): SNHLY, FYNNEI. The CDR3 sequence is CASTRGLAGVREQYF. In DNA form, the CDR3 reads TGTGCCAGCACAAGGGGACTAGCGGGAGTTCGGGAGCAGTACTTC.

This clonotype was seen repeatedly, ten times or more. The CDR3 is CASSHSGTGKYNEQFF. Written as DNA, the CDR3 is TGTGCCAGCAGCCATTCCGGGACAGGGAAATACAATGAGCAGTTCTTC. The chain joins TRBV3-1 to TRBJ2-1; 9 bases align to TRBD1. The V segment lost 3 bases and the J segment 4 bases; nucleotides outside the gene matches: 7. CDR1 LGHDT and CDR2 YNNKEL come from the germline V gene (reference sequence). This CDR3 spans 16 amino acids.

The sample holds many counts of this clonotype. The chain recombines TRBV30 with TRBJ1-5, with D hard to call. This CDR3 has 12 amino acids. V was cut by 8 bases and J by 2 bases, with 10 bases left in between. Germline V gene lookup returns CDR1 GTSNPN and CDR2 SVGIG (reference sequence). The CDR3 bases are TGTGCCGGAGGCCACGGCAATCAGCCCCAGCATTTT. This codes for CAGGHGNQPQHF.

The table lists this clonotype with many counts. V and J are TRBV18 and TRBJ1-5; 7 bases match TRBD1. The CDR3 is made up of 14 amino acids. Germline trimming cut 3 bases from V and 4 bases from J; bases unmatched to any gene: 3. The germline V gene has CDR1 KGHSH and CDR2 LQKENI. In nucleotides, the CDR3 is TGTGCCAGCTCACCTACAGGGGTTAATCAGCCCCAGCATTTT. Residues: CASSPTGVNQPQHF.

This clonotype occurred many times. The rearrangement uses TRBV30 and TRBJ1-6; D is unresolved. Trimming left V 8 bases short and J 7 bases short, with 12 bases between. Germline V lookup: CDR1 GTSNPN, CDR2 SVGIG (reference sequence). This CDR3 has 12 residues. In DNA, the CDR3 is TGTGCCCTAGGGTATCGCAATTCACCCCTCCACTTT. Amino acid sequence: CALGYRNSPLHF.

This clonotype was seen repeatedly, ten times or more. V usage is TRBV27 and J usage is TRBJ1-1; TRBD1 is a possible D gene (6 bases). The CDR3 has 13 amino acids. Germline CDR1 MNHEY, CDR2 SMNVEV (reference sequence). V was pared by 8 bases and J by 1 base, with 11 bases between. CDR3 residues: CASGLRGNTEAFF. For the CDR3, the DNA is TGTGCCAGCGGCCTCAGGGGGAACACTGAAGCTTTCTTT.

This chain links TRBV7-9 with TRBJ2-5; D is unclear. CDR1 SEHNR and CDR2 FQNEAQ come from the germline V gene (reference sequence). Deletions cut 5 bases from V and 4 bases from J, with 17 bases between. CDR3 size: 15 residues. The CDR3 nucleotides read TGTGCCAGCAGCCAAGATACCTCACTCACAGAGACCCAGTACTTC. Amino acids: CASSQDTSLTETQYF.

The chain links TRBV11-3 to TRBJ2-1, with no clear D. The V gene's germline CDR1 is SGHNT and CDR2 YENEEA. The V end was cut by 4 bases, the J end by 7 bases, with 8 bases between. The length of the CDR3 is 12 residues. CDR3 sequence (DNA): TGTGCCAGCAGCTCCCGTCCGAATGAGCAGTTCTTC. This encodes CASSSRPNEQFF.

This clonotype came up many times. The chain employs TRBV6-5 and TRBJ1-5, with D maybe TRBD1 (6 bases). The CDR3 sequence is 15 residues long. With 2 bases removed from V and 1 base from J, the gap between germline ends came to 9 bases. In germline, CDR1 is MNHEY, CDR2 SVGAGI. The CDR3: CASSYGGASNQPQHF. In DNA form, the CDR3 reads TGTGCCAGCAGTTACGGGGGGGCCAGCAATCAGCCCCAGCATTTT.

This clonotype was detected a few times. This chain joins TRBV7-9 and TRBJ1-3; D not resolved. This CDR3 contains 15 residues. Germline V gives CDR1 SEHNR, CDR2 FQNEAQ (reference sequence). V lost 6 bases to trimming and J lost 0 bases, with 12 bases between them. CDR3 DNA sequence: TGTGCCAGCAGTTCCGCGGACTACTCTGGAAACACCATATATTTT. Its protein is CASSSADYSGNTIYF.

This clonotype has ten or more counts. The chain couples TRBV28 to TRBJ1-5; 7 bases fit TRBD1. Trimming at V came to 7 bases and at J to 7 bases, leaving 10 bases not matched to a gene. Germline V CDR1 and CDR2: MDHEN, SYDVKM. The CDR3 is 14 residues long. The CDR3 bases are TGTGCCAGCAAGATCACAGGGGCCGGACAGCCCCAGCATTTT. Its translation is CASKITGAGQPQHF.

The sample holds many counts of this clonotype. The chain employs TRBV18 and TRBJ2-3; D is perhaps TRBD1 (6 bases). The length of the CDR3 is 15 residues. Trimming removed 1 base at V and 0 bases at J, with 8 bases between. Germline values: CDR1 KGHSH, CDR2 LQKENI. This chain's CDR3 is CASSPRTVSTDTQYF. CDR3 nucleotides: TGTGCCAGCTCACCACGGACAGTGAGCACAGATACGCAGTATTTT.

Ten or more counts support this clonotype. The CDR3 region has the DNA TGTGCCAGCAGCTTATGGGCAGTCCGGGACAGGGGTAACTATGGCTACACCTTC. Translation: CASSLWAVRDRGNYGYTF. The rearrangement uses TRBV11-2 and TRBJ1-2, with TRBD1 matching 10 bases. Trimming removed 2 bases from V and 1 base from J; junction bases left unmatched: 10. Per the germline V gene, CDR1 is SGHAT and CDR2 is FQNNGV. CDR3 length: 18 amino acids. Full variable domain (outside the CDR3, taken from reference TRBV11-2 and TRBJ1-2): EAGVAQSPRYKIIEKRQSVAFWCNPISGHATLYWYQQILGQGPKLLIQFQNNGVVDDSQLPKDRFSAERLKGVDSTLKIQPAKLEDSAVYLCASSLWAVRDRGNYGYTFGSGTRLTVV.

This clonotype appeared many times. The chain recombines TRBV28 with TRBJ1-5; 12 bases align to TRBD1. V was pared by 5 bases and J by 6 bases, with 11 bases of the junction left unmatched. CDR1 MDHEN and CDR2 SYDVKM come from the germline V gene. The CDR3 runs to 17 residues. Here the CDR3 reads CASSPGQGAWASQPQHF. The CDR3 bases are TGTGCCAGCAGTCCGGGACAGGGGGCATGGGCAAGTCAGCCCCAGCATTTT.

The V gene is TRBV19, the J gene TRBJ2-1; TRBD1 matches 9 bases. V trimming: 4 bases; J trimming: 4 bases; junction bases outside the gene matches: 5. CDR1 and CDR2 from the germline V gene are LNHDA and SQIVND (reference sequence). The CDR3 extends over 15 amino acids. The CDR3 here is CASSRGQGRYNEQFF. In DNA, the CDR3 is TGTGCCAGTAGTAGGGGACAGGGCCGGTACAATGAGCAGTTCTTC.

The J gene is TRBJ1-2, the V gene TRBV6-1; D is possibly TRBD1 (6 bases). The ends were cut back, 10 bases at V and 8 bases at J, with 20 bases in the middle. The CDR3 has 13 residues. Germline CDR1 and CDR2: MNHNS and SASEGT. The CDR3 nucleotides are TGTGCCACCCAAGATGGGGGGCCGGGAGGCTACACCTTC. This gives the protein CATQDGGPGGYTF.

Ten or more counts support this clonotype. This sequence joins TRBV27 and TRBJ1-6, with 8 nucleotides matching TRBD1. The germline CDR1 and CDR2 sequences are MNHEY and SMNVEV (reference sequence). Trimming at V came to 5 bases and at J to 2 bases, leaving 5 bases not matched to a gene. The CDR3 covers 16 residues. CDR3 sequence (DNA): TGTGCCAGCAGTCCCGGACAGGGCACCTATAATTCACCCCTCCACTTT. It yields the protein CASSPGQGTYNSPLHF.

Ten or more counts support this clonotype. This chain connects TRBV27 to TRBJ1-2, with TRBD1 identical over 9 bases. This CDR3 is 15 amino acids long. V shed 2 bases, J shed 8 bases, and the junction held 9 bases outside the gene matches. CDR1 is MNHEY and CDR2 is SMNVEV in the germline V gene (reference sequence). The CDR3 bases are TGTGCCAGCAGTTTAATACAGGGGGCGAAGGGCGGCTACACCTTC. It yields the protein CASSLIQGAKGGYTF.

This clonotype was seen at least ten times. This chain connects TRBV28 to TRBJ2-5; perhaps TRBD2 as D (6 bases). This CDR3 is 12 amino acids long. CDR1 is MDHEN and CDR2 is SYDVKM in the germline V gene. Between the trimmed V and J ends, which lost 6 bases and 13 bases, there was a span of 18 bases. The CDR3 DNA follows: TGTGCCAGCAGCATAGGAGGGTTTAAGGGGTACTTC. It translates to CASSIGGFKGYF.

This clonotype occurred many times. The CDR3 here is CASSYSILAGDNEQFF. CDR3 bases: TGTGCCAGCAGTTACTCAATTCTCGCGGGAGACAATGAGCAGTTCTTC. V gene TRBV6-2 or TRBV6-3 combines with J gene TRBJ2-1; 7 bases line up with TRBD2. The CDR3 consists of 16 residues. The V gene end was trimmed by 0 bases and the J gene end by 5 bases; junction bases not matched to a gene: 7. CDR1 is MNHEY, CDR2 SVGEGT, per germline.

This clonotype was counted ten times or more. The chain carries TRBV12-3 or TRBV12-4 and TRBJ2-7; no definite D call. CDR3 size: 11 residues. Between the trimmed V and J ends, which lost 8 bases and 6 bases, there was a span of 11 bases. CDR3 nucleotide sequence: TGTGCCAGCGGACCCCCCCGCGAGCAGTACTTC. Its protein product is CASGPPREQYF.

This clonotype appeared a few times. This chain connects TRBV7-2 to TRBJ2-7; D remains unclear. Trimming took off 1 base at V and 7 bases at J, with 14 bases between the two ends. The germline CDR1 and CDR2 sequences are SGHTA and FQGNSA. This CDR3 contains 14 residues. CDR3 in DNA: TGTGCCAGCAGCTTAGAGGCGCCTTTGGGGGAGCAGTACTTC. Encoded protein: CASSLEAPLGEQYF.

In its sample, this clonotype was seen many times. The chain is built from TRBV30 and TRBJ1-1, with TRBD1 matching 8 bases. This CDR3 comprises 13 residues. The V segment lost 4 bases and the J segment 4 bases; nucleotides outside the gene matches: 5. Germline V gives CDR1 GTSNPN, CDR2 SVGIG (reference sequence). The CDR3 spells CAWKSGQGTEAFF. Written as DNA, the CDR3 is TGTGCCTGGAAGAGCGGACAGGGCACTGAAGCTTTCTTT.

This clonotype appeared many times. This sequence joins TRBV20-1 and TRBJ2-1; 12 bases are shared with TRBD2. Germline V CDR1 and CDR2: DFQATT, SNEGSKA (reference sequence). This CDR3 is built from 14 residues. V lost 5 bases and J lost 6; bases outside the gene matches: 5. The DNA of the CDR3 is TGCAGTGCTGGGAGGACTAGCGGGACCAATGAGCAGTTCTTC. This gives the protein CSAGRTSGTNEQFF.

This clonotype showed up many times. CDR3 amino acids: CASSVGEGISYEQYF. The CDR3 coding sequence is TGTGCCAGCAGCGTAGGAGAAGGGATCTCCTACGAGCAGTACTTC. This rearrangement joins TRBV9 to TRBJ2-7; D not certain. Germline V CDR1 and CDR2: SGDLS, YYNGEE. V was pared by 0 bases and J by 0 bases, with 10 bases between. This CDR3 region has 15 residues.

In its sample, this clonotype was seen many times. V and J are TRBV12-3 or TRBV12-4 and TRBJ1-2; D may be TRBD1 (5 bases). The CDR3 loop spans 16 amino acids. V lost 6 bases to trimming and J lost 4 bases, with 21 bases between them. CDR3 coding DNA: TGTGCCAGCAGCCCGCCCCGACAGAGATCCTTCTATGGCTACACCTTC. Its translation is CASSPPRQRSFYGYTF.

V is TRBV29-1 and J is TRBJ2-6; the D is unclear. CDR1 SQVTM and CDR2 ANQGSEA come from the germline V gene. V was shortened by 2 bases and J by 3 bases, with 17 bases between the two germline ends. CDR3 length: 17 residues. The chain's CDR3 is CSVERWSSMGGANVLTF. The CDR3, as DNA: TGCAGCGTTGAACGTTGGAGTTCGATGGGTGGGGCCAACGTCCTGACTTTC.